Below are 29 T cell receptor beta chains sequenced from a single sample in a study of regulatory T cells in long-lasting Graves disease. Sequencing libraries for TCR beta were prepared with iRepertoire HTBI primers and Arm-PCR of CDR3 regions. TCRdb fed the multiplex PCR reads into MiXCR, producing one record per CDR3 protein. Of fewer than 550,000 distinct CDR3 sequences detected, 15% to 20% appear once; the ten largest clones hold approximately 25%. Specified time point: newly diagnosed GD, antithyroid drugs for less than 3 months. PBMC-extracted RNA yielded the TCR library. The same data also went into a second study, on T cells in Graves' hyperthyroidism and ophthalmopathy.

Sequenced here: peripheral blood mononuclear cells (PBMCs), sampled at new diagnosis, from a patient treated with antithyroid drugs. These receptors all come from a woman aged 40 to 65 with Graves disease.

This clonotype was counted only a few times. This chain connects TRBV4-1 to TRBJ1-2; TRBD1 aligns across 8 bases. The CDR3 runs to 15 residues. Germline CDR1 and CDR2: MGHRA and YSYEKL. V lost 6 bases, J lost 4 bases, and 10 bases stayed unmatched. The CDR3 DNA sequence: TGCGCCAGCAGTCAAACGACAGGGGCAGTCTATGGCTACACCTTC. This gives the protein CASSQTTGAVYGYTF.

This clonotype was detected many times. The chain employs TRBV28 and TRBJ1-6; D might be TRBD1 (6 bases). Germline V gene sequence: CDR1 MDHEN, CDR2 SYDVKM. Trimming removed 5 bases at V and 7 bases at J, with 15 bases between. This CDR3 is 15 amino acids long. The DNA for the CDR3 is TGTGCCAGCAGTACTTCCGGGACAACCAATTCACCCCTCCACTTT. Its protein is CASSTSGTTNSPLHF. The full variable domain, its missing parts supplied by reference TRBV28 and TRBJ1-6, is DVKVTQSSRYLVKRTGEKVFLECVQDMDHENMFWYRQDPGLGLRLIYFSYDVKMKEKGDIPEGYSVSREKKERFSLILESASTNQTSMYLCASSTSGTTNSPLHFGNGTRLTVT.

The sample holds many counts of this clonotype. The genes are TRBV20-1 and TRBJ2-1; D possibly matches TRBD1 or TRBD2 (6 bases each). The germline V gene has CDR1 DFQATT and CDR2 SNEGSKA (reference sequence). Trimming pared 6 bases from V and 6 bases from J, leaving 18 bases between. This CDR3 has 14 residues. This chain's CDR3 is CSAPGGLSGNEQFF. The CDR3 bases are TGCAGTGCCCCCGGGGGCCTCTCCGGCAATGAGCAGTTCTTC.

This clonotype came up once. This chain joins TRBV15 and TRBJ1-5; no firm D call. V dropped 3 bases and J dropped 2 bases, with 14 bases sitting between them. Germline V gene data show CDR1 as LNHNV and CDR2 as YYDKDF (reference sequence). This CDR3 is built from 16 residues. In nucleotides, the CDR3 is TGTGCCACCAGCAGCTTTGAGCCGGGCGGCAATCAGCCCCAGCATTTT. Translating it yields CATSSFEPGGNQPQHF.

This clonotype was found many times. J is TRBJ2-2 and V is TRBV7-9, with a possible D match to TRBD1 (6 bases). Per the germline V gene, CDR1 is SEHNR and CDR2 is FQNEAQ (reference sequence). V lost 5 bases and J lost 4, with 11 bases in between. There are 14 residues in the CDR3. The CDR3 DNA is TGTGCCAGCAGCCACGACAGGTCCACCGGGGAGCTGTTTTTT. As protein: CASSHDRSTGELFF.

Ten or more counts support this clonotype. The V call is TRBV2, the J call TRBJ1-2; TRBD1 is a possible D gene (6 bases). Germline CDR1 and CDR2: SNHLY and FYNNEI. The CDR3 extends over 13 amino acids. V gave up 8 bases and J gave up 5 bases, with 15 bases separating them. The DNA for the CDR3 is TGTGCCAGCTCCTGGGGGGCTGGGTATGGCTACACCTTC. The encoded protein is CASSWGAGYGYTF.

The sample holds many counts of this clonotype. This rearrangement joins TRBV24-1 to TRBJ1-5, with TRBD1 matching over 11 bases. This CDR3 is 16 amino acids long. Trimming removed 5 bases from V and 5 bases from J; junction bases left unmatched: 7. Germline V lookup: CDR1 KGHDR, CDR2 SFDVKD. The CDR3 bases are TGTGCCACCAGTGCCCCGGGACAGGGGGATCATCAGCCCCAGCATTTT. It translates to CATSAPGQGDHQPQHF.

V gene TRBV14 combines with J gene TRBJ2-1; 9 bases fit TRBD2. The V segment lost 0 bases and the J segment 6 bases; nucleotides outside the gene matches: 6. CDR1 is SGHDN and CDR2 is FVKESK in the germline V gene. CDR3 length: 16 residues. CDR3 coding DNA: TGTGCCAGCAGCCAAGATAGTCTAGCGGGGACCAATGAGCAGTTCTTC. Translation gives CASSQDSLAGTNEQFF. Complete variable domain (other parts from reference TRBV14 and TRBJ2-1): EAGVTQFPSHSVIEKGQTVTLRCDPISGHDNLYWYRRVMGKEIKFLLHFVKESKQDESGMPNNRFLAERTGGTYSTLKVQPAELEDSGVYFCASSQDSLAGTNEQFFGPGTRLTVL.

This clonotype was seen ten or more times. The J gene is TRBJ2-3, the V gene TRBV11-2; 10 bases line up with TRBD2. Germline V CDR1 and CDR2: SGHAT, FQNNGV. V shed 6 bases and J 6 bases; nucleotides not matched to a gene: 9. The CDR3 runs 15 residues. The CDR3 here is CASSFPSGGPDTQYF. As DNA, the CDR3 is TGTGCCAGCAGTTTTCCTAGCGGGGGCCCCGATACGCAGTATTTT.

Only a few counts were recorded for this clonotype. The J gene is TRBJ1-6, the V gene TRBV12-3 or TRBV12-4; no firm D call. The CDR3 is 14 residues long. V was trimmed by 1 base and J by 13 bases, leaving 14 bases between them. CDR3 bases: TGTGCCAGCAGTTTAGGGCAGAAAAGTCTCCCCCTCCACTTT. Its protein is CASSLGQKSLPLHF.

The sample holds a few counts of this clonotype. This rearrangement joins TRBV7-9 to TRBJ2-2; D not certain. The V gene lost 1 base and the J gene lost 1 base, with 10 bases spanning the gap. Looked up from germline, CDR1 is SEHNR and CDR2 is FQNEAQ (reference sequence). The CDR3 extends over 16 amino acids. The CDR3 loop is CASSLGLRQNTGELFF. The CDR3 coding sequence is TGTGCCAGCAGCTTAGGGTTGCGGCAGAACACCGGGGAGCTGTTTTTT. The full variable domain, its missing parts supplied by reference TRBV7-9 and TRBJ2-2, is DTGVSQNPRHKITKRGQNVTFRCDPISEHNRLYWYRQTLGQGPEFLTYFQNEAQLEKSRLLSDRFSAERPKGSFSTLEIQRTEQGDSAMYLCASSLGLRQNTGELFFGEGSRLTVL.

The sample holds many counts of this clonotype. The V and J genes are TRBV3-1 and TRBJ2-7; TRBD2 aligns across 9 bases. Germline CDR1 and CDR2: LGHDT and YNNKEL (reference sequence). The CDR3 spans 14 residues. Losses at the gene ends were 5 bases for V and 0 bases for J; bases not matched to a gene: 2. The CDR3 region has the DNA TGTGCCAGCAGCTGGGGACTAGCCTCCTACGAGCAGTACTTC. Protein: CASSWGLASYEQYF.

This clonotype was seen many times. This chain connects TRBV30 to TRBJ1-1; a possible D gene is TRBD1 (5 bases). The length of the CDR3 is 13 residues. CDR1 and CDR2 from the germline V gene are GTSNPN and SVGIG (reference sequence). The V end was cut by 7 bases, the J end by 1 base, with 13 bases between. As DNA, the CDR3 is TGTGCCTTCCAGGGAGGAGAGAACACTGAAGCTTTCTTT. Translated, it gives CAFQGGENTEAFF.

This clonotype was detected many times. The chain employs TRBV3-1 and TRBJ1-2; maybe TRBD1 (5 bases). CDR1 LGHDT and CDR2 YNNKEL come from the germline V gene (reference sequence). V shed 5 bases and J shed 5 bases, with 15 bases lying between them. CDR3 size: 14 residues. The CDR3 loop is CASSVRDERYGYTF. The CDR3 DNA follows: TGTGCCAGCAGCGTCCGGGACGAGAGATATGGCTACACCTTC.

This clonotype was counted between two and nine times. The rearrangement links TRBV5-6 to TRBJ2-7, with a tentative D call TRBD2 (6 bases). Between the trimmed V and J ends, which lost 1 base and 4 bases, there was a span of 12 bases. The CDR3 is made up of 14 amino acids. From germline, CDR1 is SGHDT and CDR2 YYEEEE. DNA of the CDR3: TGTGCCAGCAGCTTGTTTACGGGGACTTACGAGCAGTACTTC. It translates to CASSLFTGTYEQYF.

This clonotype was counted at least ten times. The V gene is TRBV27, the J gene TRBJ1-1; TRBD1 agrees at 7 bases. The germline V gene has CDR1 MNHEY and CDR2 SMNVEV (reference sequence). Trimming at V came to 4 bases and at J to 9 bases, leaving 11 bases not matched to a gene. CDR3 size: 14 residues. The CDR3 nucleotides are TGTGCCAGCAGTTCCACAGACAGGGCAGGTAAAGCTTTCTTT. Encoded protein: CASSSTDRAGKAFF.

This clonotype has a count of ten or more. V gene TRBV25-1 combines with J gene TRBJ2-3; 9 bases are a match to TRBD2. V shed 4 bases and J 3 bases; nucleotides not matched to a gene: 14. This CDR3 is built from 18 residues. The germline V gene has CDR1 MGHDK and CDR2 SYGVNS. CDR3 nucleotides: TGTGCCAGCAGTGGGATCCTAGGGAAAGCGGGGGGTACAGATACGCAGTATTTT. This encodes CASSGILGKAGGTDTQYF.

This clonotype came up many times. The CDR3 coding sequence is TGCAGTGCTAGAGATCCAGGACTAGCGTCCCATGAGCAGTTCTTC. Translation gives CSARDPGLASHEQFF. V gene TRBV20-1 combines with J gene TRBJ2-1, with 9 bases lining up with TRBD2. CDR1 is DFQATT, CDR2 SNEGSKA, per germline (reference sequence). The CDR3 has 15 amino acids. J gave up 8 bases and V 0 bases, and 8 bases lay outside the gene matches.

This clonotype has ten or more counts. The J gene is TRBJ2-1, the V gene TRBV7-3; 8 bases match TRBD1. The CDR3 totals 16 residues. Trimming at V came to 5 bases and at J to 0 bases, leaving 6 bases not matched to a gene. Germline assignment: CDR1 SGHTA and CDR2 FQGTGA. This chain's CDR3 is CASSPDRGSSYNEQFF. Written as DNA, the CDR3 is TGTGCCAGCAGCCCAGACAGGGGAAGCTCCTACAATGAGCAGTTCTTC.

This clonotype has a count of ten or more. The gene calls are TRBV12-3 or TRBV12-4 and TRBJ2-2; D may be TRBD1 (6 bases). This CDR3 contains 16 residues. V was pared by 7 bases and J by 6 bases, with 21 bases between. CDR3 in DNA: TGTGCCAGCATCATAGGGGACAACCCATACCCCGGGGAGCTGTTTTTT. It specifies CASIIGDNPYPGELFF.

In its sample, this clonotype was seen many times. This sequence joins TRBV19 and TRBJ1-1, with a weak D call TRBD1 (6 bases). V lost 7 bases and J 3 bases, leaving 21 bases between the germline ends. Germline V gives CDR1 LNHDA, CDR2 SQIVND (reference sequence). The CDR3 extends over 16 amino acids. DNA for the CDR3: TGTGCCAGTATATCCCTAAGGGGGGAGAGGTACACTGAAGCTTTCTTT. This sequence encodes CASISLRGERYTEAFF.

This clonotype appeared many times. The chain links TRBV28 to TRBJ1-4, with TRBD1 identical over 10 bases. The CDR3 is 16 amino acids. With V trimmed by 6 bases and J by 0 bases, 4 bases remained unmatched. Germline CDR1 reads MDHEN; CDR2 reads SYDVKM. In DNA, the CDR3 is TGTGCCAGCAGCCTGGACAGGGGGGCAACTAATGAAAAACTGTTTTTT. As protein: CASSLDRGATNEKLFF.

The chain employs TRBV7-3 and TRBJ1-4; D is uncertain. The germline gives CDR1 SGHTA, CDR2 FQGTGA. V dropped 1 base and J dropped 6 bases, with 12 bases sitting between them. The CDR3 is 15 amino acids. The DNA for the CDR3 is TGTGCCAGCAGCTTAAACCGGTTATCTCATGAAAAACTGTTTTTT. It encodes CASSLNRLSHEKLFF. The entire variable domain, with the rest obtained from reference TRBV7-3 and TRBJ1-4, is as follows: GAGVSQTPSNKVTEKGKYVELRCDPISGHTALYWYRQSLGQGPEFLIYFQGTGAADDSGLPNDRFFAVRPEGSVSTLKIQRTERGDSAVYLCASSLNRLSHEKLFFGSGTQLSVL.

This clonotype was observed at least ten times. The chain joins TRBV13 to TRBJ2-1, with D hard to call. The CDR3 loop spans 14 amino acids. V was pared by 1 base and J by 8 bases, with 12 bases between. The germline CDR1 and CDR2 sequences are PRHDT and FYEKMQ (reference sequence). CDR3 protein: CASSLVRPGDEQFF. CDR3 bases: TGTGCCAGCAGCTTAGTGCGACCCGGCGATGAGCAGTTCTTC.

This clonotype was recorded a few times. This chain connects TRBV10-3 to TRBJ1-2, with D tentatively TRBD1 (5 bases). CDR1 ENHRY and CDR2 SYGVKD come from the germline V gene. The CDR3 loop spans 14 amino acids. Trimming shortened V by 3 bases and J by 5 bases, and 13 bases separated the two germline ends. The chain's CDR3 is CAISELIREYGYTF. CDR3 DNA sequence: TGTGCCATCAGTGAACTGATCAGGGAGTATGGCTACACCTTC.

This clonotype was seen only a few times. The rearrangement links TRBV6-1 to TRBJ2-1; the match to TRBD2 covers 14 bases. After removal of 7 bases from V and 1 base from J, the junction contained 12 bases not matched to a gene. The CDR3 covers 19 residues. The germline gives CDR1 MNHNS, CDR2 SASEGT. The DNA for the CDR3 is TGTGCCAGCACCGCGACTAGCGGGGGGGCCAGGAAGTCCTACAATGAGCAGTTCTTC. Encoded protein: CASTATSGGARKSYNEQFF.

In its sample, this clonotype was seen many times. CDR3 nucleotides: TGTGCCTGGAGTGAGGGACAGATGAACACTGAAGCTTTCTTT. This sequence encodes CAWSEGQMNTEAFF. The chain joins TRBV30 to TRBJ1-1, with 7 bases matching TRBD1. The V gene end was trimmed by 1 base and the J gene end by 0 bases; junction bases not matched to a gene: 2. The germline V gene has CDR1 GTSNPN and CDR2 SVGIG (reference sequence). The CDR3 runs 14 residues.

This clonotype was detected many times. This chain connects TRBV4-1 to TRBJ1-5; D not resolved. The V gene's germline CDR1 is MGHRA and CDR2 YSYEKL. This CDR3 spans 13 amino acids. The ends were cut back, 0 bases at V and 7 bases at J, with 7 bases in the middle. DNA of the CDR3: TGCGCCAGCAGCCAAGATTTGGTCCAGCCCCAGCATTTT. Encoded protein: CASSQDLVQPQHF.

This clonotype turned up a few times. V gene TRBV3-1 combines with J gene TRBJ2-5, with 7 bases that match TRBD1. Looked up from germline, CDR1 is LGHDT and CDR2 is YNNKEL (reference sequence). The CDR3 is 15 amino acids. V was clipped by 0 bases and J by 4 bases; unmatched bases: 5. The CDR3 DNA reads TGTGCCAGCAGCCAAGATATAGGGGGCCGAGAGACCCAGTACTTC. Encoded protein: CASSQDIGGRETQYF.